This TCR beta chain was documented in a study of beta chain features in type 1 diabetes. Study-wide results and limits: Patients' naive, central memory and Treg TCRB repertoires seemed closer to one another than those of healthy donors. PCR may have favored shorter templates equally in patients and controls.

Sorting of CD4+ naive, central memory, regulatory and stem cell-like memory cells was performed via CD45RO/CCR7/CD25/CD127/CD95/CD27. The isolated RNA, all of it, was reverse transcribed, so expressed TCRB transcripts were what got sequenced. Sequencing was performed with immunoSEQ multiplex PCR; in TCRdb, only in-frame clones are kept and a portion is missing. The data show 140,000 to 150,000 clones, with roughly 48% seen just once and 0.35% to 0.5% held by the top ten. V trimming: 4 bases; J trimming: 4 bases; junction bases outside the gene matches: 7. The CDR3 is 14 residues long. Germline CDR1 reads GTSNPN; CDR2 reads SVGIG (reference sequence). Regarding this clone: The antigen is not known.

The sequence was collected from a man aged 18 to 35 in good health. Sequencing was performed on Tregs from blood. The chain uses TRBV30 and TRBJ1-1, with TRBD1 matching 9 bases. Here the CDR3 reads CAWTEQGASTEAFF. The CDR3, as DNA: TGTGCCTGGACTGAACAGGGGGCGAGCACTGAAGCTTTCTTT.